A single sample gave rise to the 30 T cell receptor beta chains below, sequenced in a study of shared clonotypes between healthy human individuals. TCRdb's table, derived via immunoSEQ multiplex PCR, lists solely in-frame clones and lacks some. The repertoire holds around 1 million clones, with around 80% as singletons. Sequencing input: memory CD4+ T cells sorted from blood. Subset noted: CD45RA-negative fraction. The receptors come from a man in his late teens or twenties in good health.

The rearrangement uses TRBV9 and TRBJ2-7; D possibly uses TRBD1 or TRBD2 (5 bases each). Trimming stripped 4 bases from V and 3 bases from J, with 14 bases between. The CDR3 extends over 14 amino acids. The germline gives CDR1 SGDLS, CDR2 YYNGEE. This chain's CDR3 is CASSPQGTIYEQYF. The CDR3 bases are TGTGCCAGCAGCCCTCAAGGGACCATCTACGAGCAGTACTTC.

The chain links TRBV2 to TRBJ1-5; D is possibly TRBD1 (6 bases). The CDR3 loop spans 13 amino acids. Germline V gives CDR1 SNHLY, CDR2 FYNNEI. The ends were cut back, 6 bases at V and 6 bases at J, with 12 bases in the middle. The CDR3 is CASRKGEGQPQHF. The CDR3 nucleotides are TGTGCCAGCAGAAAGGGGGAGGGTCAGCCCCAGCATTTT.

This clone was detected only a few times. The chain couples TRBV7-9 to TRBJ1-6, with 10 bases fitting TRBD1. The CDR3 is 15 amino acids. V shed 2 bases and J 7 bases; nucleotides not matched to a gene: 2. Germline-derived CDR1 and CDR2 are SEHNR and FQNEAQ (reference sequence). Here the CDR3 DNA reads TGTGCCAGCAGCTTACAGGGACAGGGGAATTCACCCCTCCACTTT. It codes for CASSLQGQGNSPLHF. Using reference TRBV7-9 and TRBJ1-6 for the parts outside the CDR3, the full variable domain is DTGVSQNPRHKITKRGQNVTFRCDPISEHNRLYWYRQTLGQGPEFLTYFQNEAQLEKSRLLSDRFSAERPKGSFSTLEIQRTEQGDSAMYLCASSLQGQGNSPLHFGNGTRLTVT.

The chain combines TRBV5-1 with TRBJ2-7; 9 bases agree with TRBD1. Trimming cost V 4 bases and J 3 bases; bases outside gene matches: 8. The CDR3 spans 15 residues. CDR1 is SGHRS, CDR2 YFSETQ, per germline. The CDR3 nucleotides are TGCGCCAGCAGCCAGGCGGGGACAGGGATCTACGAGCAGTACTTC. It translates to CASSQAGTGIYEQYF.

The chain employs TRBV4-2 and TRBJ1-6; perhaps TRBD1 as D (6 bases). This CDR3 is built from 15 residues. Germline CDR1 reads LGHNA; CDR2 reads YNFKEQ. Trimming took off 4 bases at V and 4 bases at J, with 11 bases between the two ends. CDR3 protein: CASSPTGIYNSPLHF. DNA for the CDR3: TGTGCCAGCAGCCCTACAGGGATTTATAATTCACCCCTCCACTTT.

The chain carries TRBV28 and TRBJ2-3; TRBD2 is a possible D gene (5 bases). V was cut by 3 bases and J by 0 bases, with 10 bases left in between. The CDR3 has 15 amino acids. Per the germline V gene, CDR1 is MDHEN and CDR2 is SYDVKM. The DNA of the CDR3 is TGTGCCAGCAGTTTGGATGAGGGTAGCACAGATACGCAGTATTTT. Its protein product is CASSLDEGSTDTQYF.

This clone was picked up a small number of times. Other DNA sequences in the same sample also yield this CDR3. The J gene is TRBJ2-2, the V gene TRBV6-1; D assignment may be TRBD1 or TRBD2 (6 bases each). The V end lost 6 bases, the J end lost 0 bases, and 11 bases lay between the germline ends. Germline CDR1 and CDR2: MNHNS and SASEGT. This CDR3 comprises 15 residues. CDR3 residues: CASSLGGANTGELFF. CDR3 DNA sequence: TGTGCCAGCAGCCTGGGGGGCGCGAACACCGGGGAGCTGTTTTTT.

This clone was seen more than once but under ten times. The V call is TRBV11-2, the J call TRBJ2-5, with 7 bases aligning to TRBD2. The V and J ends lost 0 bases and 5 bases, in that order; junction bases with no gene match: 15. The CDR3 has 18 residues. In germline, CDR1 is SGHAT, CDR2 FQNNGV. The CDR3 nucleotides read TGTGCCAGCAGCTTAGAGCCCCCCGGGAGGCCCTCGGGGGAGACCCAGTACTTC. Amino acid sequence: CASSLEPPGRPSGETQYF.

The chain links TRBV19 to TRBJ2-7; 10 positions agree with TRBD2. The CDR3 length is 15 residues. V lost 5 bases, J lost 4 bases, and 8 bases stayed unmatched. The germline V gene encodes CDR1 LNHDA and CDR2 SQIVND (reference sequence). The CDR3 DNA follows: TGTGCCAGTAGTGCCTCTAGCGGGAGAGGGTACGAGCAGTACTTC. Amino acid sequence: CASSASSGRGYEQYF.

The chain has TRBV14 and TRBJ2-7, with 7 bases that match TRBD1. CDR1 is SGHDN and CDR2 is FVKESK in the germline V gene. Trimming removed 4 bases from V and 3 bases from J; junction bases left unmatched: 3. The CDR3 has 13 amino acids. The CDR3 sequence is CASSRYRGYEQYF. The CDR3 nucleotides are TGTGCCAGCAGCCGATACAGGGGCTACGAGCAGTACTTC.

On this clone: Other DNA sequences within the sample encode an identical CDR3. In DNA, the CDR3 is TGTGCCAGCAGTTACCCGGAGACTAATTCACCCCTCCACTTT. It encodes CASSYPETNSPLHF. The chain links TRBV6-6 to TRBJ1-6; D gene uncertain. CDR3 length equals 14 residues. Trimming stripped 2 bases from V and 6 bases from J, with 8 bases between. CDR1 MNHNY and CDR2 SVGAGI come from the germline V gene (reference sequence).

V gene TRBV27 combines with J gene TRBJ2-3, with 8 bases fitting TRBD1. The CDR3 sequence is 14 residues long. V lost 6 bases to trimming and J lost 2 bases; unmatched junction nucleotides: 4. The V gene's germline CDR1 is MNHEY and CDR2 SMNVEV (reference sequence). CDR3 nucleotide sequence: TGTGCCAGCAGCCAGGACAGGGTCACAGATACGCAGTATTTT. Translation: CASSQDRVTDTQYF.

V is TRBV6-6 and J is TRBJ2-1, with TRBD1 identical over 8 bases. V was pared by 5 bases and J by 9 bases, with 9 bases of the junction left unmatched. This CDR3 spans 14 amino acids. Germline V gives CDR1 MNHNY, CDR2 SVGAGI (reference sequence). The CDR3 DNA follows: TGTGCCAGCAGTCCACAGGGGGGCTTCAGTGAGCAGTTCTTC. This gives the protein CASSPQGGFSEQFF.

The chain links TRBV15 to TRBJ1-6, with D uncertain. This CDR3 contains 17 residues. The V gene lost 5 bases and the J gene lost 10 bases, with 24 bases spanning the gap. Per germline, CDR1 LNHNV and CDR2 YYDKDF (reference sequence). CDR3 nucleotides: TGTGCCACCAGCTCCCTCTCCGGGCCTTTAAAAGGGTCACCCCTCCACTTT. Protein: CATSSLSGPLKGSPLHF. Drawing the rest from reference TRBV15 and TRBJ1-6, the complete variable domain is DAMVIQNPRYQVTQFGKPVTLSCSQTLNHNVMYWYQQKSSQAPKLLFHYYDKDFNNEADTPDNFQSRRPNTSFCFLDIRSPGLGDTAMYLCATSSLSGPLKGSPLHFGNGTRLTVT.

This clone was found once. The chain employs TRBV4-2 and TRBJ2-7, with TRBD2 matching over 8 bases. Germline V gives CDR1 LGHNA, CDR2 YNFKEQ. The CDR3 has 16 amino acids. The trim removed 0 bases at V and 5 bases at J, leaving 9 bases unmatched. This CDR3 is CASSQERSGGGDEQYF. The CDR3 DNA follows: TGTGCCAGCAGCCAAGAAAGGAGCGGGGGAGGCGACGAGCAGTACTTC.

The V and J genes are TRBV28 and TRBJ1-2; D not certain. This CDR3 is 11 amino acids long. Germline CDR1 and CDR2: MDHEN and SYDVKM. The V gene lost 8 bases and the J gene lost 10 bases, with 14 bases spanning the gap. In DNA form, the CDR3 reads TGTGCCAGCCAAGGCGTCATGGACTACACCTTC. Protein product: CASQGVMDYTF.

The genes are TRBV5-1 and TRBJ2-7; tentative D call: TRBD1 (6 bases). The V end was cut by 3 bases, the J end by 5 bases, with 21 bases between. This CDR3 is 16 amino acids long. CDR1 and CDR2 (germline): SGHRS, YFSETQ. CDR3 in DNA: TGCGCCAGCAGCTCTACTAATCAGGGGAAGGGGAACGAGCAGTACTTC. Translating gives CASSSTNQGKGNEQYF.

The chain carries TRBV4-3 and TRBJ2-2; D is undetermined. With 2 bases removed from V and 5 bases from J, the gap between germline ends came to 6 bases. Germline loops: CDR1 LGHNA, CDR2 YSLEER. This CDR3 region has 13 residues. The CDR3 DNA reads TGCGCCAGCAGCCAAAGGTGGACCGGGGAGCTGTTTTTT. Its translation is CASSQRWTGELFF.

The J gene is TRBJ1-2, the V gene TRBV28; D gene ambiguous. The CDR3 is 13 amino acids. Trimming took 6 bases from V and 8 from J, leaving 16 bases between them. Germline assignment: CDR1 MDHEN and CDR2 SYDVKM. CDR3 in amino acids: CASSYGPFEGYTF. DNA for the CDR3: TGTGCCAGCAGCTACGGACCATTCGAAGGCTACACCTTC.

The gene calls are TRBV18 and TRBJ2-5; D gene unclear. V lost 3 bases and J 6 bases, leaving 8 bases between the germline ends. The CDR3 extends over 12 amino acids. The V gene's germline CDR1 is KGHSH and CDR2 LQKENI. The CDR3 spells CASSPPAKTQYF. The CDR3 region has the DNA TGTGCCAGCTCACCTCCAGCAAAGACCCAGTACTTC.

The chain recombines TRBV19 with TRBJ1-5; D gene uncertain. Per the germline V gene, CDR1 is LNHDA and CDR2 is SQIVND (reference sequence). This CDR3 contains 13 residues. Trimming pared 5 bases from V and 1 base from J, leaving 6 bases between. CDR3 nucleotide sequence: TGTGCCAGTAGTTCGACAAGCAATCAGCCCCAGCATTTT. It specifies CASSSTSNQPQHF. The full variable domain, with the rest looked up from reference TRBV19 and TRBJ1-5, is DGGITQSPKYLFRKEGQNVTLSCEQNLNHDAMYWYRQDPGQGLRLIYYSQIVNDFQKGDIAEGYSVSREKKESFPLTVTSAQKNPTAFYLCASSSTSNQPQHFGDGTRLSIL.

This chain links TRBV5-1 with TRBJ2-2, with TRBD1 as a possible D gene (5 bases). The CDR3 totals 15 residues. In germline, CDR1 is SGHRS, CDR2 YFSETQ. V shed 1 base and J shed 1 base, with 8 bases lying between them. The CDR3 reads CASSLMDMNTGELFF. The DNA of the CDR3 is TGCGCCAGCAGCTTGATGGACATGAACACCGGGGAGCTGTTTTTT.

This chain uses TRBV19 with TRBJ1-1; D may be TRBD1 (5 bases). Germline V lookup: CDR1 LNHDA, CDR2 SQIVND (reference sequence). The CDR3 has 13 amino acids. V lost 6 bases, J lost 1 base, and 9 bases lay in between. CDR3 nucleotide sequence: TGTGCCAGTAGATTCGACAGGAACACTGAAGCTTTCTTT. Its translation: CASRFDRNTEAFF.

The chain couples TRBV5-1 to TRBJ1-5, with D perhaps TRBD1 (5 bases). Per the germline V gene, CDR1 is SGHRS and CDR2 is YFSETQ. The CDR3 contains 14 residues. The germline V and J ends were trimmed by 0 bases and 4 bases, with 8 bases remaining between them. CDR3 in amino acids: CASSLGDVNQPQHF. In nucleotides, the CDR3 is TGCGCCAGCAGCTTGGGGGACGTGAATCAGCCCCAGCATTTT.

The rearrangement uses TRBV28 and TRBJ1-5, with a weak D call TRBD1 (5 bases). This CDR3 contains 14 residues. Looked up from germline, CDR1 is MDHEN and CDR2 is SYDVKM. V lost 6 bases and J lost 4, with 13 bases in between. Here the CDR3 DNA reads TGTGCCAGCAGCCCATGGCAGGGTAATCAGCCCCAGCATTTT. Protein product: CASSPWQGNQPQHF.

This chain connects TRBV25-1 to TRBJ2-3; D call uncertain. V was trimmed by 2 bases and J by 3 bases, leaving 18 bases between them. Germline V gene data show CDR1 as MGHDK and CDR2 as SYGVNS. CDR3 length: 17 amino acids. The CDR3 protein is CASSEGRKGRTTDTQYF. DNA of the CDR3: TGTGCCAGCAGTGAAGGTCGGAAGGGTCGCACTACAGATACGCAGTATTTT.

The rearrangement uses TRBV11-2 and TRBJ2-3; D is unresolved. CDR1 is SGHAT and CDR2 is FQNNGV in the germline V gene. This CDR3 is built from 11 residues. V dropped 4 bases and J dropped 6 bases, with 5 bases sitting between them. The CDR3 loop reads CASSWVDTQYF. The CDR3 bases are TGTGCCAGCAGCTGGGTGGATACGCAGTATTTT.

A single count supports this clone. The chain uses TRBV2 and TRBJ2-7, with 7 bases lining up with TRBD1. Trimming cost V 6 bases and J 5 bases; bases outside gene matches: 13. Germline V gene data show CDR1 as SNHLY and CDR2 as FYNNEI. This CDR3 comprises 15 residues. The CDR3 sequence is CASRETQGYADEQYF. In DNA, the CDR3 is TGTGCCAGCAGGGAAACACAGGGGTACGCCGACGAGCAGTACTTC. Variable domain in full (rest from reference TRBV2 and TRBJ2-7): EPEVTQTPSHQVTQMGQEVILRCVPISNHLYFYWYRQILGQKVEFLVSFYNNEISEKSEIFDDQFSVERPDGSNFTLKIRSTKLEDSAMYFCASRETQGYADEQYFGPGTRLTVT.

V is TRBV10-3 and J is TRBJ2-7, with TRBD2 matching 8 bases. The V gene's germline CDR1 is ENHRY and CDR2 SYGVKD. Unmatched junction bases numbered 7, after V lost 10 bases and J lost 5 bases. This CDR3 has 12 amino acids. The chain's CDR3 is CATREGPNEQYF. CDR3 coding DNA: TGTGCCACACGGGAGGGCCCCAACGAGCAGTACTTC.

The chain combines TRBV28 with TRBJ2-3, with D possibly TRBD2 on 6 matching bases. Germline CDR1 and CDR2: MDHEN and SYDVKM. V shed 10 bases and J shed 0 bases, with 8 bases lying between them. This CDR3 has 12 residues. The CDR3 loop is CATGTSTDTQYF. CDR3 sequence (DNA): TGTGCCACCGGGACTAGCACAGATACGCAGTATTTT.